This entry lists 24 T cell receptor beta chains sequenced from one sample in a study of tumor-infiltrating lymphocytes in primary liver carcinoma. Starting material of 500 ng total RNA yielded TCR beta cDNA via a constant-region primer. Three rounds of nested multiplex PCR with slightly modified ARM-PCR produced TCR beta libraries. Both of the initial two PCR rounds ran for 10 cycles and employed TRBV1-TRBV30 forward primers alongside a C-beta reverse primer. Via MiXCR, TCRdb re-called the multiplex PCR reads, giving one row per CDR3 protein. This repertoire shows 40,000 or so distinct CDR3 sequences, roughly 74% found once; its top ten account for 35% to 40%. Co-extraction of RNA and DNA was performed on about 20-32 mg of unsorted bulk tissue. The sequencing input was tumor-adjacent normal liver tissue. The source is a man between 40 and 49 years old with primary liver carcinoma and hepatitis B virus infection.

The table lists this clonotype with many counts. The CDR3, as DNA: TGTGCCAGCAGCCCGTCCACCTTGGACACTGAAGCTTTCTTT. Translation gives CASSPSTLDTEAFF. The chain combines TRBV9 with TRBJ1-1, with no clear D. Trimming pared 4 bases from V and 3 bases from J, leaving 13 bases between. CDR3 length equals 14 residues. In germline, CDR1 is SGDLS, CDR2 YYNGEE.

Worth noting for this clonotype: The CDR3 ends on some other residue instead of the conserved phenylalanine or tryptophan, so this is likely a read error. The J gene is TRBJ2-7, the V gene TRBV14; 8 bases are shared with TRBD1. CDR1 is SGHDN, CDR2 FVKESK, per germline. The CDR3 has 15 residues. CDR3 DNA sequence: TGTGCCGGCAGCCACCCCGGACAGGGCTCGTACGAGCAGTACTTA. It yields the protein CAGSHPGQGSYEQYL.

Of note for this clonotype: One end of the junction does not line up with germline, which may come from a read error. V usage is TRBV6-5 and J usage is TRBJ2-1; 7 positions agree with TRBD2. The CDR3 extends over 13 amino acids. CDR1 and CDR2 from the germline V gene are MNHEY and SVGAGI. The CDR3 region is CTSTSSGSNEQFF. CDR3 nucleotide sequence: TGTACCAGCACTTCTAGCGGTAGCAATGAGCAGTTCTTC.

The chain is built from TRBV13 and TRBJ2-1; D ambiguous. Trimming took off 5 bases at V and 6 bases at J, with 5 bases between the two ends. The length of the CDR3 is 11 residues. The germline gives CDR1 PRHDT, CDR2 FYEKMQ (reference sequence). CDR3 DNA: TGTGCCAGCAGCGAGTGCAATGAGCAGTTCTTC. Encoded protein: CASSECNEQFF.

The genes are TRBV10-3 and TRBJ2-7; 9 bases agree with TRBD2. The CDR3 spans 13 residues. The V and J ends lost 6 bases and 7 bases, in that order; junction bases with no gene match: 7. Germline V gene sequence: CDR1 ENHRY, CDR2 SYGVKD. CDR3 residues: CAIRELAGDEQYF. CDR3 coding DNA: TGTGCCATCAGGGAACTAGCGGGCGATGAGCAGTACTTC.

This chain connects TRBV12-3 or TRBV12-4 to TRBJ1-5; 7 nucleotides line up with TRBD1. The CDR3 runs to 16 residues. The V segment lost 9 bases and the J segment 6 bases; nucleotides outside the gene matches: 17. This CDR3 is CASSPSAQGRAQPQHF. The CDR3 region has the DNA TGTGCCAGTAGTCCCTCAGCACAGGGGAGGGCTCAGCCCCAGCATTTT.

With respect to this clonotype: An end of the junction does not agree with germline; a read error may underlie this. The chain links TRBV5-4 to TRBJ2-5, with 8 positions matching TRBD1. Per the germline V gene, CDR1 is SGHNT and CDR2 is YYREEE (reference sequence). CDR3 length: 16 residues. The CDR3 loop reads CANSGTTGGRMETQYF. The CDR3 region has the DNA TGTGCCAACAGCGGAACCACAGGGGGGAGGATGGAGACCCAGTATTTC.

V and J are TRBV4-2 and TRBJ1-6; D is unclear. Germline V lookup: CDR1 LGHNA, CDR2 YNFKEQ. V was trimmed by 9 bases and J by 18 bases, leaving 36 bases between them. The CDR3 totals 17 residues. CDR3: CASDQVAGLPPAGTHHF. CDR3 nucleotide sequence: TGTGCCAGTGACCAAGTGGCCGGCCTTCCCCCGGCGGGAACCCACCACTTT.

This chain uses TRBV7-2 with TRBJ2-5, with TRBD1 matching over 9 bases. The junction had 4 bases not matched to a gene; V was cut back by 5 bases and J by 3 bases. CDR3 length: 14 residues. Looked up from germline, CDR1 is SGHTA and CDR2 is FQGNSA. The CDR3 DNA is TGTGCCAGCAGCCCGCGGACAGGGGAAGAGACCCAGTACTTC. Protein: CASSPRTGEETQYF.

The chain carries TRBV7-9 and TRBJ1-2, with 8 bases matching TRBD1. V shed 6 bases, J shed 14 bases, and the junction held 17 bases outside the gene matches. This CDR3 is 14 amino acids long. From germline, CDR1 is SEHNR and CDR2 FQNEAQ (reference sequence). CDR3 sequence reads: CASRWDRCFHGYTF. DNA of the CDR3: TGTGCCAGCAGATGGGACAGGTGCTTTCATGGTTATACCTTC.

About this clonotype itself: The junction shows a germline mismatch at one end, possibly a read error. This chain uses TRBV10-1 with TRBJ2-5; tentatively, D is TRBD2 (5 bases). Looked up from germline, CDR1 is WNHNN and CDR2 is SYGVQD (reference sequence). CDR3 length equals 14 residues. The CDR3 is CASSETVTSEVQYF. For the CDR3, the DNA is TGCGCAAGCAGTGAAACCGTAACCTCGGAGGTCCAGTACTTC.

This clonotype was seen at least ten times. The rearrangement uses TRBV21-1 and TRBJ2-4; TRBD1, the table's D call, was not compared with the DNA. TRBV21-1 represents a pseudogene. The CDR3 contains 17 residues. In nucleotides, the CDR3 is TGTGCCAGCAGCCTAGGAACGGCCCGGGTGTCCAAAAACATTCAGTACTTC. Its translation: CASSLGTARVSKNIQYF.

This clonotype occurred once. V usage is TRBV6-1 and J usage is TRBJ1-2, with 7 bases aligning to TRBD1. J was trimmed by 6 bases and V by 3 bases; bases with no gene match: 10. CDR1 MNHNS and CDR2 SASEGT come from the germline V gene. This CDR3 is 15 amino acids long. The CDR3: CASSDWTGSNDGYTF. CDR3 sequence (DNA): TGTGCCAGCAGTGACTGGACAGGATCCAACGATGGCTACACCTTC.

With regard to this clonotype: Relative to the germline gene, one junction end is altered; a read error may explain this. The CDR3 DNA sequence: TGCGCCAGCAGCCAAGTCGCCACCACCTGGGAGCTGTTCTTT. It specifies CASSQVATTWELFF. The chain uses TRBV4-1 and TRBJ2-2, with D possibly matching TRBD2 (5 bases). This CDR3 has 14 residues. The germline CDR1 and CDR2 sequences are MGHRA and YSYEKL.

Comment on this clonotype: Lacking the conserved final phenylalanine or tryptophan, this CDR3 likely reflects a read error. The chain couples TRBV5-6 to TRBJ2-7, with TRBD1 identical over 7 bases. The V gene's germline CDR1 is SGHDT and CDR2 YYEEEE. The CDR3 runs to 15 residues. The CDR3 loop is CASSYLRGSFHEQYI. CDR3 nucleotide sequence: TGCGCCAGCAGCTACCTCAGGGGGTCCTTCCACGAGCAGTACATC.

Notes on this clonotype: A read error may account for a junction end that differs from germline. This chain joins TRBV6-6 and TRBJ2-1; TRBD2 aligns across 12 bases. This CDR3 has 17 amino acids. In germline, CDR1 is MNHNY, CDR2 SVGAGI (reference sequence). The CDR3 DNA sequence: TGTGCCAGCAGGCCCTGGACTAGCGGGGTCTCCTACAATGAGCAGTTCTTT. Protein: CASRPWTSGVSYNEQFF.

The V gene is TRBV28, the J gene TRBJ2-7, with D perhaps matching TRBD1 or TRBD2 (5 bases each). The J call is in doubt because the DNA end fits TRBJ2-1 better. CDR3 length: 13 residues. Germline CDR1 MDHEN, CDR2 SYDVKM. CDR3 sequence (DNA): TGTGCCAGCAGCGGGGACCACGCCTACGAGCAGTTCTTC. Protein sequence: CASSGDHAYEQFF.

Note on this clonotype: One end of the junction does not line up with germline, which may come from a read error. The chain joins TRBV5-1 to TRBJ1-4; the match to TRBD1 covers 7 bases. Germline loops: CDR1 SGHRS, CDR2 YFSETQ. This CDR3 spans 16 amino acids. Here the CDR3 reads CASSRVGGSTNERLFF. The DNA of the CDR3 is TGCGCTAGCAGTCGTGTAGGGGGCTCAACTAATGAAAGACTGTTTTTT.

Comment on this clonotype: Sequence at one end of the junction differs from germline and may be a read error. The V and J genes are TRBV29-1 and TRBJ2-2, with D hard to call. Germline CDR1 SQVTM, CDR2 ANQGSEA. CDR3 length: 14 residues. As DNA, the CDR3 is TGCAGCATTGATACGCAGTGGAACACCGGGGAGCTGTTTTTT. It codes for CSIDTQWNTGELFF.

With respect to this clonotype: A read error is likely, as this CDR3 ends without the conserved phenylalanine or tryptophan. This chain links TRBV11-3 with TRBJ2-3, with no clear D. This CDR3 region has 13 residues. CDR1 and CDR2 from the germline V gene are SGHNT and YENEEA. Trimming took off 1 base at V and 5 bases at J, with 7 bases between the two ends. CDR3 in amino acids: CASSLAHRDTQYL. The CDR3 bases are TGTGCCAGCAGCTTAGCCCACAGAGATACGCAGTATTTG.

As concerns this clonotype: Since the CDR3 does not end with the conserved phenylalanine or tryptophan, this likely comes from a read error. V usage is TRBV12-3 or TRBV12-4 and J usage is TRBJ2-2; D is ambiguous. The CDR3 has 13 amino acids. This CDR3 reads CVSSLSGTGELFL. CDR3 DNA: TGTGTCAGCAGTTTATCTGGGACCGGGGAGCTGTTTTTA.

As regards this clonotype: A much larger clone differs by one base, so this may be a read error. The CDR3 DNA is TGCAGTGCCAGGTGGACAGGGGACCATGAGCAGTTCTTC. This codes for CSARWTGDHEQFF. The chain is built from TRBV20-1 and TRBJ2-1, with 9 bases that match TRBD1. The V gene end was trimmed by 6 bases and the J gene end by 8 bases; junction bases not matched to a gene: 8. CDR3 size: 13 residues. Germline V gene sequence: CDR1 DFQATT, CDR2 SNEGSKA (reference sequence).

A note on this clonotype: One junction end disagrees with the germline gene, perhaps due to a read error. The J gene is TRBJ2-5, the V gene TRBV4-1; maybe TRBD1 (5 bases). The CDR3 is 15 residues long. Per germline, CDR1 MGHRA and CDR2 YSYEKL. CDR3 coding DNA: TGCGCCTGCAGCCAGGGCGCAGTGCTAGAGGAGACCCAGTACTTC. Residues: CACSQGAVLEETQYF.

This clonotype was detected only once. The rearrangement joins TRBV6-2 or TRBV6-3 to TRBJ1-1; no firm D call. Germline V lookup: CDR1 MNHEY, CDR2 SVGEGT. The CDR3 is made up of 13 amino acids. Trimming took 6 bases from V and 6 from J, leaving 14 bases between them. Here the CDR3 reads CASREDDWSEAFF. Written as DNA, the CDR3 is TGTGCCAGCAGGGAAGACGACTGGTCTGAAGCTTTCTTT.